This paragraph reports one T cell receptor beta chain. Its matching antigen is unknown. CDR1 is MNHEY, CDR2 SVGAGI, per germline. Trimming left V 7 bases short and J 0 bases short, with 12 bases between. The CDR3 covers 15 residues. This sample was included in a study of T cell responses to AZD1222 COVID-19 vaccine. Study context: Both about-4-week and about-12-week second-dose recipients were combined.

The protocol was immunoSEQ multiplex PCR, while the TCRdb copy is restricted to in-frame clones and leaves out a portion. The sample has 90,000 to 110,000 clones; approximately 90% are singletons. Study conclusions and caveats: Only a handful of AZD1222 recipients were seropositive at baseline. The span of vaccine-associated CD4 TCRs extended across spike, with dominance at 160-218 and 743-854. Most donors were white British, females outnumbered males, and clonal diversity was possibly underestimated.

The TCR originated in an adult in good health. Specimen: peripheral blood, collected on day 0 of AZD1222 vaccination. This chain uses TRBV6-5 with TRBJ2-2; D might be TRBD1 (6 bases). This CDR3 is CASKPTGTNTGELFF. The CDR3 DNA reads TGTGCCAGCAAACCTACAGGGACGAACACCGGGGAGCTGTTTTTT.